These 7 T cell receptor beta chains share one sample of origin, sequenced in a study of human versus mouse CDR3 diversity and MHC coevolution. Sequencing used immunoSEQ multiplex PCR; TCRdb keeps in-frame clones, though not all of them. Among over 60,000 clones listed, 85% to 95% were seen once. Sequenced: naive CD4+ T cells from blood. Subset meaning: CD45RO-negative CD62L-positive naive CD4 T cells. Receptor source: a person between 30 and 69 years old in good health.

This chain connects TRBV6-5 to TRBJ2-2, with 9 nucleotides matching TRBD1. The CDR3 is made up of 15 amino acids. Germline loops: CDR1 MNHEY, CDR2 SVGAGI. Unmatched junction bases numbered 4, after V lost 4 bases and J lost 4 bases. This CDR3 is CASSLGTGFTGELFF. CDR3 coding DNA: TGTGCCAGCAGTTTGGGGACAGGGTTCACCGGGGAGCTGTTTTTT.

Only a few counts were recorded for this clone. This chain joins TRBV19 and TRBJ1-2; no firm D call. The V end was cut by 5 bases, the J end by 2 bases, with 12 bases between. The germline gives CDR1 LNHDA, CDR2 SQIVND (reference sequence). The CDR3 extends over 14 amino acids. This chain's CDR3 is CASSLRRRNYGYTF. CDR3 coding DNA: TGTGCCAGTAGTCTACGCAGGAGGAACTATGGCTACACCTTC.

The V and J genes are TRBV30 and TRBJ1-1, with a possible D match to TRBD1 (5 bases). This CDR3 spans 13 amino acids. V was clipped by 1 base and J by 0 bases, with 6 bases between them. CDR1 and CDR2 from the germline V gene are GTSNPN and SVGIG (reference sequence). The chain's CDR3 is CAWSGQLNTEAFF. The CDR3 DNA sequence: TGTGCCTGGAGTGGACAGTTGAACACTGAAGCTTTCTTT.

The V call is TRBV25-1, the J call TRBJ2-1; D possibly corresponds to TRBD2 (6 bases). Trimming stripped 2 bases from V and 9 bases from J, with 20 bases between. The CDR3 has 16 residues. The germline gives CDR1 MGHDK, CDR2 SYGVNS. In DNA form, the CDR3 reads TGTGCCAGCAGTGAACGACTAGTTCGGCCCCAGGCTGAGCAGTTCTTC. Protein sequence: CASSERLVRPQAEQFF.

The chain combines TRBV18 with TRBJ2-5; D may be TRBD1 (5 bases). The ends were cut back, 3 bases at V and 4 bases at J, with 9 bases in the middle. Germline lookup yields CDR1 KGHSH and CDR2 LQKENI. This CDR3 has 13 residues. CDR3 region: CASSPRQGETQYF. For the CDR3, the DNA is TGTGCCAGCTCACCTCGGCAGGGAGAGACCCAGTACTTC.

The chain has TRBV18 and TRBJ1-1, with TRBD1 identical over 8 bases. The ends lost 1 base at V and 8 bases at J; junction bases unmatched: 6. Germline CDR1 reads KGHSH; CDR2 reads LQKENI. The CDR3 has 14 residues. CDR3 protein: CASSPRQGSEEAFF. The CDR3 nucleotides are TGTGCCAGCTCACCACGACAGGGGTCGGAGGAAGCTTTCTTT.

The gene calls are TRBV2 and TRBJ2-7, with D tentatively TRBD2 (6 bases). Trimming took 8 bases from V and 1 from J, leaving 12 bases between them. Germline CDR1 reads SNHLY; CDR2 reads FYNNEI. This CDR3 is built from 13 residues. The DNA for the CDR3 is TGTGCCAGCGGGAGGACACTTTCCTACGAGCAGTACTTC. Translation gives CASGRTLSYEQYF.